Here is one T cell receptor (beta chain) with its context. This CDR3 has 16 residues. V trimming: 6 bases; J trimming: 2 bases; junction bases outside the gene matches: 9. Germline assignment: CDR1 SGHDN and CDR2 FVKESK. Generated by immunoSEQ multiplex PCR, the TCRdb table keeps only in-frame clones and is missing some. This sample has about 250,000 clones, with about four fifths found just once. The data belong to a study of blood T cell repertoires in COVID-19. The chain joins TRBV14 to TRBJ2-2, with 7 bases lining up with TRBD1. Sequenced material: PBMCs or T cells enriched from blood (not recorded which). The source of this sequence is a man aged 35-49 years who had been exposed to COVID-19. CDR3 residues: CASSRTGRGNTGELFF. The CDR3, as DNA: TGTGCCAGCAGTCGGACAGGACGGGGAAACACCGGGGAGCTGTTTTTT.